This T cell receptor (beta chain) stems from a study of CD4 T cells in relation to SARS-CoV-2 and coronaviruses. Background on the study: ViraFEST: approximately nine-day antigen culture of PBMCs, then TCR beta CDR3 sequencing.

Points on this clone: Antigen specificity is unknown.

The protocol was immunoSEQ multiplex PCR, while the TCRdb copy is restricted to in-frame clones and leaves out a portion. This sample yields 20,000 to 25,000 clones, of which about 80% are seen a single time; roughly 12% belongs to the top ten. The CDR3 sequence is 10 residues long. Germline values: CDR1 DFQATT, CDR2 SNEGSKA (reference sequence). V lost 6 bases, J lost 8 bases, and 8 bases lay in between. The unexposed donors gave CD4+ T cells in about 2011-2018, prior to COVID-19. After more than eight days of culture, CD4+ T cells were isolated. The sequenced material came from CD4+ T cells from PBMCs, cultured in vitro. This sequence joins TRBV20-1 and TRBJ1-5, with D maybe TRBD1 (6 bases). This clonotype was sampled from a human donor in good health. Here the CDR3 reads CSAGGEPQHF. For the CDR3, the DNA is TGCAGTGCAGGGGGGGAGCCCCAGCATTTT.